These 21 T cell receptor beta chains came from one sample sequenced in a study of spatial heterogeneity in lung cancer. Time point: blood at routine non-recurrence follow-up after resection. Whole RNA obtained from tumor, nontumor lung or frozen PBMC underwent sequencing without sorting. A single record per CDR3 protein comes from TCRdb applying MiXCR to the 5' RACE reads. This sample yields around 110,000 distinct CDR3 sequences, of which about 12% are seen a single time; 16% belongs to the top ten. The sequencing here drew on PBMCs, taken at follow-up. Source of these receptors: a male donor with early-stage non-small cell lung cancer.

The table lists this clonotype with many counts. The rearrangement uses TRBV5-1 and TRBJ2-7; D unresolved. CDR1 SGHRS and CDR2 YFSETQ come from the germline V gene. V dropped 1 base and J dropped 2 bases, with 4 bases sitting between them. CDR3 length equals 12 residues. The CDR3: CASSLRPYEQYF. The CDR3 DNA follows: TGCGCCAGCAGCTTGCGTCCCTACGAGCAGTACTTC. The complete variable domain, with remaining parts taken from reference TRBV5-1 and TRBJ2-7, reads KAGVTQTPRYLIKTRGQQVTLSCSPISGHRSVSWYQQTPGQGLQFLFEYFSETQRNKGNFPGRFSGRQFSNSRSEMNVSTLELGDSALYLCASSLRPYEQYFGPGTRLTVT.

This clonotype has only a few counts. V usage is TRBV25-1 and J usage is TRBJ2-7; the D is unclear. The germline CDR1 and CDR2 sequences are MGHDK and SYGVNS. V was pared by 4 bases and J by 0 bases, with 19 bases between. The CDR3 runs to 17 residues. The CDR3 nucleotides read TGTGCCAGCAGTGTAGCTCTGTCCGGACCCGTCTCCTACGAGCAGTACTTC. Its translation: CASSVALSGPVSYEQYF.

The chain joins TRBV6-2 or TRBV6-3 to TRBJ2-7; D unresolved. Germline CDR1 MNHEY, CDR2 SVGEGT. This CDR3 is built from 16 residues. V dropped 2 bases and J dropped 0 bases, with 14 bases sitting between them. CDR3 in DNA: TGTGCCAGCAGTTACGGCTTCCGGGCGAACTCCTACGAGCAGTACTTC. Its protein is CASSYGFRANSYEQYF.

CDR3 protein: CASSWDLMETQYF. CDR3 in DNA: TGTGCCAGCTCATGGGACCTAATGGAGACCCAGTACTTC. This chain connects TRBV18 to TRBJ2-5; tentatively, D is TRBD1 or TRBD2 (5 bases each). Germline V CDR1 and CDR2: KGHSH, LQKENI. Trimming stripped 5 bases from V and 5 bases from J, with 12 bases between. The CDR3 runs 13 residues.

The CDR3 region has the DNA TGCGCCAGCAGGGGACTAGGCGGAGAGAATGAGCAGTTCTTC. This translates into CASRGLGGENEQFF. This rearrangement joins TRBV5-1 to TRBJ2-1; 8 nucleotides align to TRBD2. The CDR3 has 14 residues. CDR1 is SGHRS and CDR2 is YFSETQ in the germline V gene. The V gene end was trimmed by 5 bases and the J gene end by 7 bases; junction bases not matched to a gene: 8.

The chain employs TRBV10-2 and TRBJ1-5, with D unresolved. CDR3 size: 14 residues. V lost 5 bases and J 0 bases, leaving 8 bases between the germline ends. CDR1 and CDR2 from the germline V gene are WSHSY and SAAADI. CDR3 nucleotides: TGCGCCAGCAGTCTTACTTATAGCAATCAGCCCCAGCATTTT. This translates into CASSLTYSNQPQHF.

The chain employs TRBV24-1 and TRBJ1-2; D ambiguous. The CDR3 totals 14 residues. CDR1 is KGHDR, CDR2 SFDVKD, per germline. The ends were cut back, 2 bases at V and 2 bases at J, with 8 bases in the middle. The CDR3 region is CATSDWTGNYGYTF. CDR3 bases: TGTGCCACCAGTGATTGGACGGGGAACTATGGCTACACCTTC.

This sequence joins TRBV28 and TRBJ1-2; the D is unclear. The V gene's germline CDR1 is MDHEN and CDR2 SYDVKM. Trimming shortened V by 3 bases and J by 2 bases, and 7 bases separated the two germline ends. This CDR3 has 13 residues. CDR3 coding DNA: TGTGCCAGCAGTTTGGTACAGAACTATGGCTACACCTTC. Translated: CASSLVQNYGYTF.

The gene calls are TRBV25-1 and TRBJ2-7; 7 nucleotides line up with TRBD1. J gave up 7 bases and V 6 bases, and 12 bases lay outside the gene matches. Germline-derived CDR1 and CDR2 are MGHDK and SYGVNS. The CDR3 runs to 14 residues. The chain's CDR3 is CASRRDSPSGEQYF. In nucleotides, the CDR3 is TGTGCCAGCAGAAGGGACAGCCCCTCGGGTGAGCAGTACTTC.

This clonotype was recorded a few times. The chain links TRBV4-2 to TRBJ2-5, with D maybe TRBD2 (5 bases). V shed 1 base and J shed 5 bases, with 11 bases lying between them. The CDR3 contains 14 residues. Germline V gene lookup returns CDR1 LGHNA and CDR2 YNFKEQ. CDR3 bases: TGTGCCAGCAGCCAAGCCCCGAGAGGGGAGACCCAGTACTTC. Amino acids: CASSQAPRGETQYF.

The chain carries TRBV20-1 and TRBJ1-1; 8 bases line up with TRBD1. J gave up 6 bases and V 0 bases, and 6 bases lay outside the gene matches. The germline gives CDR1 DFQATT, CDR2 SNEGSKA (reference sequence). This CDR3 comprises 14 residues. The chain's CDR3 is CSARDGQGGAEAFF. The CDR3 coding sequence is TGCAGTGCTAGAGATGGACAGGGAGGGGCTGAAGCTTTCTTT.

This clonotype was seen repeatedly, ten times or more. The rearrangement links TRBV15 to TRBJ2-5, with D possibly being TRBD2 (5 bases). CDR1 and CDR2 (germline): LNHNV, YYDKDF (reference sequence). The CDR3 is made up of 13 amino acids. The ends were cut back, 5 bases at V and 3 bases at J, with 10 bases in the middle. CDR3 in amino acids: CATSERPEETQYF. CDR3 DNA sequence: TGTGCCACCAGCGAGCGGCCAGAAGAGACCCAGTACTTC.

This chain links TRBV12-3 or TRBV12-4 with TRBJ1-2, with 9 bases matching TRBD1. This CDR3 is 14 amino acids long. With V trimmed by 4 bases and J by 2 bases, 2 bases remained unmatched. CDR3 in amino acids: CASSWGQGNYGYTF. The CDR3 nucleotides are TGTGCCAGCAGTTGGGGACAGGGAAACTATGGCTACACCTTC.

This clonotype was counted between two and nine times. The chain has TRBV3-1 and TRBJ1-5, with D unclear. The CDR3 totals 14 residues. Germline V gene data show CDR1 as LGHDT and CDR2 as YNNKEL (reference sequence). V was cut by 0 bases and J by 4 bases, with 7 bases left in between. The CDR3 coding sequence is TGTGCCAGCAGCCAAGATTGGAAGAATCAGCCCCAGCATTTT. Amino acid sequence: CASSQDWKNQPQHF.

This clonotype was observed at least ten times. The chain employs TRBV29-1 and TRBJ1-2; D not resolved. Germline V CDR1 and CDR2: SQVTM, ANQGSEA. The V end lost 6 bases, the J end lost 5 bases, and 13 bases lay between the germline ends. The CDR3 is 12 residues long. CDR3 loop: CSVNRQTYGYTF. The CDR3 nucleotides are TGCAGCGTGAATCGGCAGACTTATGGCTACACCTTC.

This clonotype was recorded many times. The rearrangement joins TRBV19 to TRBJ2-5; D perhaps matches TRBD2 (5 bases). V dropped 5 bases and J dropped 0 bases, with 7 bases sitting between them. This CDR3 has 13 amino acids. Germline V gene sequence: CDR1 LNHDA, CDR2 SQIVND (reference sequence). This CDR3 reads CASSSGYQETQYF. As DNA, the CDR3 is TGTGCCAGTAGTTCGGGGTACCAAGAGACCCAGTACTTC. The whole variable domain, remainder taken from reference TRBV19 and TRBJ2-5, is DGGITQSPKYLFRKEGQNVTLSCEQNLNHDAMYWYRQDPGQGLRLIYYSQIVNDFQKGDIAEGYSVSREKKESFPLTVTSAQKNPTAFYLCASSSGYQETQYFGPGTRLLVL.

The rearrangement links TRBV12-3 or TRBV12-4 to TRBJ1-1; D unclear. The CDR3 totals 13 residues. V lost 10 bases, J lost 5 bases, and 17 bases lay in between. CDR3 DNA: TGTGCCACCAGCGTGGAGGTGGGGACTGAAGCTTTCTTT. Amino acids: CATSVEVGTEAFF.

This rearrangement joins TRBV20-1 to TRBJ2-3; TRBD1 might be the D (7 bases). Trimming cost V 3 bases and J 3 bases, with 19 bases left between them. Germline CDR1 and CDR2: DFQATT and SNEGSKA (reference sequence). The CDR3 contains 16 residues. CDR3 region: CSARSLGGGVTDTQYF. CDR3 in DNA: TGCAGTGCTAGGAGTCTAGGAGGGGGCGTAACAGATACGCAGTATTTT.

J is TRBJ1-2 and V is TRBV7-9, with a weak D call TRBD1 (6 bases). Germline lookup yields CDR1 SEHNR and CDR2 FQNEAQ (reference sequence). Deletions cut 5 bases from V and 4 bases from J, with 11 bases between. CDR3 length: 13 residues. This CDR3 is CASSPRQVYGYTF. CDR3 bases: TGTGCCAGCAGCCCTCGACAGGTCTATGGCTACACCTTC.

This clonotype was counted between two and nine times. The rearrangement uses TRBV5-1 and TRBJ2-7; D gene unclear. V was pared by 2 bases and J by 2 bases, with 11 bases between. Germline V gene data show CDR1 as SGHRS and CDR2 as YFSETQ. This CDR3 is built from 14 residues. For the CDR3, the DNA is TGCGCCAGCAGCTTAAATGCTGGGGCCTACGAGCAGTACTTC. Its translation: CASSLNAGAYEQYF.

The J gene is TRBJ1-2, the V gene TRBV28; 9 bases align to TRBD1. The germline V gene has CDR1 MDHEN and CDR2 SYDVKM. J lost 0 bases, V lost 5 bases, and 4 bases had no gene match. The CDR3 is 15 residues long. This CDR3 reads CASSPGTGSNYGYTF. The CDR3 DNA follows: TGTGCCAGCAGTCCGGGGACAGGGTCTAACTATGGCTACACCTTC.